This is a list of T cell receptor beta chains from one sample in a study of blood T cell repertoires in COVID-19. Sequenced by immunoSEQ multiplex PCR; TCRdb stores in-frame clones only, minus some. There are 150,000 to 200,000 clones in the sample; 79% occur only once, and roughly 5.6% lies in the top ten. Sequencing was done on a sample of peripheral blood. These receptors were taken from a middle-aged woman with COVID-19, enrolled during active disease. Both conserved end residues are part of each CDR3. The order of the fields is clone size, V gene, D gene, J gene, CDR3 length, CDR3 DNA, CDR3 protein. The D gene is left open where the match is weak. Size tells how often a clone was seen (once, few, many) or the class of an expanded clone, and some rows leave it out.

clone size: NA; V gene: TRBV6-5; D gene: NA; J gene: TRBJ2-1; CDR3 length: 15; CDR3 DNA: TGTGCCAGCAGTTACTTACCGGGGACTGGCAATGAGCAGTTCTTC; CDR3 protein: CASSYLPGTGNEQFF
clone size: NA; V gene: TRBV15; D gene: NA; J gene: TRBJ2-1; CDR3 length: 18; CDR3 DNA: TGTGCCACCAGCAGAGATAGGGGGAGCTTGAATTCCTACAATGAGCAGTTCTTC; CDR3 protein: CATSRDRGSLNSYNEQFF
clone size: NA; V gene: TRBV9; D gene: TRBD2; J gene: TRBJ2-3; CDR3 length: 16; CDR3 DNA: TGTGCCAGCAGCGTAAGGGCGGGGGGTACGACAGATACGCAGTATTTT; CDR3 protein: CASSVRAGGTTDTQYF
clone size: once; V gene: TRBV11-2; D gene: TRBD1; J gene: TRBJ1-4; CDR3 length: 17; CDR3 DNA: TGTGCCAGCAGCTTAGGTGTAGGGGGACAGAGGAATGAAAAACTGTTTTTT; CDR3 protein: CASSLGVGGQRNEKLFF
clone size: once; V gene: TRBV29-1; D gene: TRBD1; J gene: TRBJ1-1; CDR3 length: 14; CDR3 DNA: TGCAGCGTGAGGACAGGGGGCTTTAACACTGAAGCTTTCTTT; CDR3 protein: CSVRTGGFNTEAFF
clone size: NA; V gene: TRBV7-3; D gene: TRBD1; J gene: TRBJ1-1; CDR3 length: 14; CDR3 DNA: TGTGCCAGCAGCCCTTCCGGTCCGGGACAGCAAGCTTTCTTT; CDR3 protein: CASSPSGPGQQAFF
clone size: NA; V gene: TRBV3-1/TRBV3-2; D gene: TRBD2; J gene: TRBJ2-7; CDR3 length: 15; CDR3 DNA: TGTGCCAGCAGCCAAGATGGGGGGGACTCCTACGAGCAGTACTTC; CDR3 protein: CASSQDGGDSYEQYF
clone size: NA; V gene: TRBV27; D gene: TRBD1; J gene: TRBJ1-2; CDR3 length: 14; CDR3 DNA: TGTGCCACGGGACAGGGGGCATATCCGCCTGGCTACACCTTC; CDR3 protein: CATGQGAYPPGYTF
clone size: many; V gene: TRBV9; D gene: TRBD1; J gene: TRBJ1-2; CDR3 length: 13; CDR3 DNA: TGTGCCAGCAGCGTAGGGGACAGCTATGGCTACACCTTC; CDR3 protein: CASSVGDSYGYTF
clone size: NA; V gene: TRBV7-2; D gene: TRBD2; J gene: TRBJ2-1; CDR3 length: 17; CDR3 DNA: TGTGCCAGCAGCTTAGAGGCTAGCGGGCTCCCTAGTAATGAGCAGTTCTTC; CDR3 protein: CASSLEASGLPSNEQFF
clone size: NA; V gene: TRBV4-1; D gene: NA; J gene: TRBJ2-4; CDR3 length: 14; CDR3 DNA: TGCGCCAGCAGCCAAGCAGACAGAAAATACATTCAGTACTTC; CDR3 protein: CASSQADRKYIQYF
clone size: NA; V gene: TRBV7-2; D gene: NA; J gene: TRBJ1-6; CDR3 length: 15; CDR3 DNA: TGTGCCAGCAGCTTAGTAACGGGGGGGAATTCACCCCTCCACTTT; CDR3 protein: CASSLVTGGNSPLHF
clone size: few; V gene: TRBV9; D gene: TRBD2; J gene: TRBJ2-2; CDR3 length: 17; CDR3 DNA: TGTGCCAGCAGCGTAGGGGGCGGGGGGGCGTTCGCCGGGGAGCTGTTTTTT; CDR3 protein: CASSVGGGGAFAGELFF
clone size: few; V gene: TRBV29-1; D gene: TRBD1; J gene: TRBJ1-6; CDR3 length: 11; CDR3 DNA: TGCAGCGTCCTGACAGGGAGGTCCCTCCACTTT; CDR3 protein: CSVLTGRSLHF
clone size: NA; V gene: TRBV11-2; D gene: NA; J gene: TRBJ1-2; CDR3 length: 15; CDR3 DNA: TGTGCCAGCAGCTTAGATGGCGGGGGAGGCAGTGGCTACACCTTC; CDR3 protein: CASSLDGGGGSGYTF
clone size: NA; V gene: TRBV3-1/TRBV3-2; D gene: TRBD1; J gene: TRBJ2-2; CDR3 length: 16; CDR3 DNA: TGTGCCAGCAGCTCAAACAGGGGCCAGGGCCCCGGGGAGCTGTTTTTT; CDR3 protein: CASSSNRGQGPGELFF
clone size: NA; V gene: TRBV28; D gene: NA; J gene: TRBJ1-4; CDR3 length: 14; CDR3 DNA: TGTGCCAGCAGTTTAATTCCTCCTAATGAAAAACTGTTTTTT; CDR3 protein: CASSLIPPNEKLFF
clone size: NA; V gene: TRBV4-3; D gene: NA; J gene: TRBJ1-3; CDR3 length: 15; CDR3 DNA: TGCGCCAGCAGCCAAGGGGGGGGCTCTGGAAACACCATATATTTT; CDR3 protein: CASSQGGGSGNTIYF
clone size: many; V gene: TRBV19; D gene: NA; J gene: TRBJ2-1; CDR3 length: 14; CDR3 DNA: TGTGCCAGCCGCGGGACAGCGAACTACAATGAGCAGTTCTTC; CDR3 protein: CASRGTANYNEQFF
clone size: NA; V gene: TRBV3-1/TRBV3-2; D gene: NA; J gene: TRBJ1-5; CDR3 length: 15; CDR3 DNA: TGTGCCAGCAGCCTTACCCCGGGAAGCAATCAGCCCCAGCATTTT; CDR3 protein: CASSLTPGSNQPQHF
clone size: NA; V gene: TRBV6-4; D gene: TRBD1; J gene: TRBJ2-2; CDR3 length: 16; CDR3 DNA: TGTGCCAGCAGTGACTCTGCGGGACAGGGCACCGGGGAGCTGTTTTTT; CDR3 protein: CASSDSAGQGTGELFF
clone size: NA; V gene: TRBV7-2; D gene: NA; J gene: TRBJ1-1; CDR3 length: 15; CDR3 DNA: TGTGCCAGCAGCTTACGAGGGATTGGGAACACTGAAGCTTTCTTT; CDR3 protein: CASSLRGIGNTEAFF
clone size: NA; V gene: TRBV10-2; D gene: TRBD1; J gene: TRBJ2-7; CDR3 length: 14; CDR3 DNA: TGCGCCAGCACCCAGGGACAGGGGTCGGGCGAGCAGTACTTC; CDR3 protein: CASTQGQGSGEQYF
clone size: NA; V gene: TRBV7-3; D gene: NA; J gene: TRBJ1-1; CDR3 length: 12; CDR3 DNA: TGTGCCAGCAGCTTAGGCCAGGGTGAAGCTTTCTTT; CDR3 protein: CASSLGQGEAFF
clone size: NA; V gene: TRBV5-1; D gene: TRBD2; J gene: TRBJ2-3; CDR3 length: 16; CDR3 DNA: TGCGCCAGCAGCTTGTCGAGCGGGGGGTGGACAGATACGCAGTATTTT; CDR3 protein: CASSLSSGGWTDTQYF
clone size: NA; V gene: TRBV19; D gene: NA; J gene: TRBJ2-5; CDR3 length: 16; CDR3 DNA: TGTGCCAGTAGTATAGAAGGGATTGGGGGGACAGAGACCCAGTACTTC; CDR3 protein: CASSIEGIGGTETQYF
clone size: once; V gene: TRBV7-9; D gene: NA; J gene: TRBJ2-3; CDR3 length: 14; CDR3 DNA: TGTGCCAGCAGCTTAGGCCTCGCGGCAGATACGCAGTATTTT; CDR3 protein: CASSLGLAADTQYF
clone size: NA; V gene: TRBV5-4; D gene: NA; J gene: TRBJ2-5; CDR3 length: 15; CDR3 DNA: TGTGCCAGCAGCCGGAGCGCCGCGGCGCGAGAGACCCAGTACTTC; CDR3 protein: CASSRSAAARETQYF
clone size: NA; V gene: TRBV4-3; D gene: NA; J gene: TRBJ2-7; CDR3 length: 15; CDR3 DNA: TGCGCCAGCAGCCAAGAACAGACCCTCGGCTACGAGCAGTACTTC; CDR3 protein: CASSQEQTLGYEQYF